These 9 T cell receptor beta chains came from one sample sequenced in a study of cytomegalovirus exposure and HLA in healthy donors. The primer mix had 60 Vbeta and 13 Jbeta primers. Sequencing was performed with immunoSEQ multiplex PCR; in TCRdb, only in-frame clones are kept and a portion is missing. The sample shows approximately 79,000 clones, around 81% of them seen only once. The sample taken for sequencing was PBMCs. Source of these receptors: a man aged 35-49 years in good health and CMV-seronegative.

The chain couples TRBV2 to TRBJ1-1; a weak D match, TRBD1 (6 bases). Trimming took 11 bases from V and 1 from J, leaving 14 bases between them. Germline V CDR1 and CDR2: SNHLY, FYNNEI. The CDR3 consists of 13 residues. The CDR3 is CAGGDGPNTEAFF. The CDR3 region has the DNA TGTGCCGGGGGCGACGGACCGAACACTGAAGCTTTCTTT.

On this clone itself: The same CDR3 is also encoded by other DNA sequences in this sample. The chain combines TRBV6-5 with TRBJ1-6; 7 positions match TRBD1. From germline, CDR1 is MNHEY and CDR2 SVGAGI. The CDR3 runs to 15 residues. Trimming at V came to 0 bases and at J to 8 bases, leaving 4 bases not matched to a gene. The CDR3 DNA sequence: TGTGCCAGCAGTTACTCGCGGACAGGAGATTCACCCCTCCACTTT. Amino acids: CASSYSRTGDSPLHF.

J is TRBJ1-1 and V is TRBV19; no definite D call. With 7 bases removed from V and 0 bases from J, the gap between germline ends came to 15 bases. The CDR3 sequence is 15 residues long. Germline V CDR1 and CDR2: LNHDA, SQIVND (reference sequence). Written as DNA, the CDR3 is TGTGCCAGTATGTCCTTTCGGTTCATGAACACTGAAGCTTTCTTT. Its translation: CASMSFRFMNTEAFF.

Written as DNA, the CDR3 is TGCGCCAGCAGCCAAGAATCCGTCGCGGGCGTAGGCTACACCTTC. Its translation: CASSQESVAGVGYTF. This rearrangement joins TRBV4-1 to TRBJ1-2; D unresolved. CDR1 and CDR2 (germline): MGHRA, YSYEKL. The germline V and J ends were trimmed by 0 bases and 8 bases, with 16 bases remaining between them. The CDR3 is 15 residues long.

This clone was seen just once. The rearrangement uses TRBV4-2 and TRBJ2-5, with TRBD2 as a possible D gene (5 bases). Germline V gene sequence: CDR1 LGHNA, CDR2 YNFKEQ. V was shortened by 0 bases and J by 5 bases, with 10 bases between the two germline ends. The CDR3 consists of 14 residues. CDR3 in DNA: TGTGCCAGCAGCCAAGATGCTAGCTTGGAGACCCAGTACTTC. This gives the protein CASSQDASLETQYF.

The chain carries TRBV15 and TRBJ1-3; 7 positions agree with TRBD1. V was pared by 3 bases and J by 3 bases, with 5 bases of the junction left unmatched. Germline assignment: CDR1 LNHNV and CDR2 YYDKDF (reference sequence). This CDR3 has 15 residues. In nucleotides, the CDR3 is TGTGCCACCAGCAGCCCTGGGACAGATGGAAACACCATATATTTT. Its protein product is CATSSPGTDGNTIYF.

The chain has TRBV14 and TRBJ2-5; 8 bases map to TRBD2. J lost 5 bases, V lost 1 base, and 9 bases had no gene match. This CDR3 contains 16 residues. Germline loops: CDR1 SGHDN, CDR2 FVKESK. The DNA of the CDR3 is TGTGCCAGCAGCCAAGTAGCGGCGGGAGGTTCTGAGACCCAGTACTTC. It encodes CASSQVAAGGSETQYF.

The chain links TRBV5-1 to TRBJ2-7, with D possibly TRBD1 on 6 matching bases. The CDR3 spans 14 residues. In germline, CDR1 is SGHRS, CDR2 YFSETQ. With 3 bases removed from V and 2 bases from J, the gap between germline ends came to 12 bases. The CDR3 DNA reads TGCGCCAGCAGCTCTTCAGCAGGGGCCTACGAGCAGTACTTC. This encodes CASSSSAGAYEQYF.

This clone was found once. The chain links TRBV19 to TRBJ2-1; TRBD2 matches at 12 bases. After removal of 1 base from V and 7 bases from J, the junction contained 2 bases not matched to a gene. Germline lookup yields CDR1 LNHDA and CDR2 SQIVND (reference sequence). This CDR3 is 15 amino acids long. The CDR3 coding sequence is TGTGCCAGTAGTATAGGCCTAGCGGGAGGGAATGAGCAGTTCTTC. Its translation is CASSIGLAGGNEQFF.